This TCR beta chain was recorded in a study of CD8+CD57+ T cells in acquired aplastic anemia. V lost 6 bases and J lost 1, with 21 bases in between. This CDR3 region has 17 residues. CDR1 is LNHDA and CDR2 is SQIVND in the germline V gene (reference sequence). According to the study, genomic DNA was the template for TCR beta VDJ and CDR3 profiling. TCRdb redid the calling of the reads with MiXCR, one entry per CDR3 protein. The sample holds approximately 470,000 distinct CDR3 sequences; less than 35% are singletons and the top ten take approximately 0.82%. Patients who underwent sequencing had shown CD8+CD57+ cell expansion by flow cytometry. To note about this clonotype: This may arise from a read error, as a much more abundant clone is one base away. Without the conserved terminal phenylalanine or tryptophan, this CDR3 likely stems from a read error.

This clonotype was sampled from a human donor with aplastic anemia. The chain combines TRBV19 with TRBJ1-1; weak D call: TRBD1 (6 bases). Material for sequencing was sorted CD4+, CD8+, or CD8+CD57+ T cells (not recorded which) from PBMCs. The CDR3 reads CASRGLQGWHQNTEAFL. CDR3 coding DNA: TGTGCCAGTAGGGGTCTGCAGGGGTGGCATCAGAACACTGAAGCTTTCCTT.